The source of this TCR beta chain is a study of T cell responses to AZD1222 COVID-19 vaccine. CDR3 size: 11 residues. V lost 6 bases and J lost 10, with 10 bases in between. Germline-derived CDR1 and CDR2 are MDHEN and SYDVKM. To note about this clone: Its target is not known.

Generated by immunoSEQ multiplex PCR, the TCRdb table keeps only in-frame clones and is missing some. The profile shows about 97,000 clones, more than 75% of them singletons. Whether given at about 4 or about 12 weeks, second doses were pooled. Regarding the study as a whole: Spike-specific TCR breadth and depth went up after people got two AZD1222 doses. At baseline, seropositivity was found in only 5 to 7 AZD1222 recipients. Sampling that yielded the repertoires occurred only after the peak T cell response.

The sequence was collected from an adult who received the AZD1222 COVID-19 vaccine. The source material was peripheral blood, sampled 28 days after the second AZD1222 dose. The J gene is TRBJ2-1, the V gene TRBV28, with D hard to call. The CDR3 region is CASRGPLEQFF. The CDR3, as DNA: TGTGCCAGCAGGGGCCCATTGGAGCAGTTCTTC.